These T cell receptor beta chains were read from a single sample in a study of cytomegalovirus exposure and HLA in healthy donors. Only in-frame clones appear in the TCRdb table, and some are missing; sequencing was by immunoSEQ multiplex PCR. The sample has around 150,000 clones, about 65% seen once. Sequenced input: PBMCs. The receptor source for this set is a woman in her 30s in good health and CMV-seronegative. Each CDR3 is given with its conserved first and last residue. A D gene is named only where the DNA matches it firmly. Expanded clones are given a class, and other clones once, few, many or no size at all.

>TRBJ1-5|TRBV28|NA|NA|17
TGTGCCAGCAAAGGAAACAGGGTGGGGTATAGCAATCAGCCCCAGCATTTT
CASKGNRVGYSNQPQHF
>TRBJ2-7|TRBV5-6|few|NA|13
TGTGCCAGCAGCTTCGGGCATGGGGCCGAGCAGTACTTC
CASSFGHGAEQYF
>TRBJ1-2|TRBV11-2|NA|TRBD1|13
TGTGCCAGCAGCCCTGGACAGGACAGGAGCTACACCTTC
CASSPGQDRSYTF
>TRBJ2-7|TRBV6-1|few|NA|14
TGTGCCAGCAGTGACAGGTTTTCGACCTACGAGCAGTACTTC
CASSDRFSTYEQYF
>TRBJ2-7|TRBV28|NA|NA|12
TGTGCCAGCTGGGGCAACTCCTACGAGCAGTACTTC
CASWGNSYEQYF
>TRBJ2-7|TRBV4-1|NA|NA|14
TGCGCCAGCAGCCAAGAGGAGATCTCCTACGAGCAGTACTTC
CASSQEEISYEQYF
>TRBJ2-7|TRBV5-4|NA|NA|14
TGTGCCAGCAGCCCGGACAGTACTTCCTACGAGCAGTACTTC
CASSPDSTSYEQYF
>TRBJ2-7|TRBV5-5|NA|TRBD2|14
TGTGCCAGCAACCCGGGACTAGAGAGGTTCGAGCAGTACTTC
CASNPGLERFEQYF
>TRBJ2-1|TRBV5-6|NA|NA|17
TGTGCCAGCAGCCAGGGGGTGGCGGGGGGAAGATACAATGAGCAGTTCTTC
CASSQGVAGGRYNEQFF
>TRBJ2-7|TRBV5-1|NA|NA|13
TGCGCCAGCAATCCCGAGGGTTCCTACGAGCAGTACTTC
CASNPEGSYEQYF
>TRBJ2-7|TRBV6-5|once|TRBD2|13
TGTGCCAGCACCCGGGAGGCCGGCTACGAGCAGTACTTC
CASTREAGYEQYF
>TRBJ2-5|TRBV6-6|NA|NA|12
TGTGCCAGCAGTCCCCGAGTGGAGACCCAGTACTTC
CASSPRVETQYF
>TRBJ1-4|TRBV15|NA|NA|18
TGTGCCACCATGGGTTTCCAGGGCTCCTTAAGGACTAATGAAAAACTGTTTTTT
CATMGFQGSLRTNEKLFF
>TRBJ1-2|TRBV9|NA|NA|14
TGTGCCAGCAGCTTCTCTCAAGGGGCGGGAGGCTACACCTTC
CASSFSQGAGGYTF